This TCR beta chain is from a study of blood T cell repertoires in COVID-19. The CDR3 consists of 14 residues. The germline gives CDR1 LNHDA, CDR2 SQIVND (reference sequence). Trimming took off 9 bases at V and 9 bases at J, with 21 bases between the two ends. Clones were sequenced by immunoSEQ multiplex PCR, and TCRdb holds only the in-frame ones, with some missing. The top ten hold roughly 2.1% of the sample, which has around 400,000 clones, more than 70% seen once. Those enrolled in Seattle joined during active infection and were followed longitudinally afterward. Sequenced: peripheral blood. The chain has TRBV19 and TRBJ2-1; a possible D gene is TRBD1 (5 bases). The receptor was derived from a woman aged 55-69 years with COVID-19, enrolled during active disease. The DNA for the CDR3 is TGTGCCAGCCGGGTGCAGGGTCAGTTCGGTGAGCAGTTCTTC. Protein product: CASRVQGQFGEQFF.